The source of this T cell receptor (beta chain) is a study of vaccination and CD4 T cells after COVID-19. This clonotype came up a few times. No antigen is known for it. The germline CDR1 and CDR2 sequences are DFQATT and SNEGSKA (reference sequence). The CDR3 sequence is 13 residues long. Trimming stripped 7 bases from V and 0 bases from J, with 12 bases between. With the Oncomine TCR Beta short-read assay, DNA from cultured CD4+ T cells was sequenced. Genomic DNA was isolated from CD4+ T cells that had been cultured. TCRdb recomputed calls from the PCR reads with MiXCR, one row per CDR3 protein. In the table there are tens of thousands of distinct CDR3 sequences, 45% to 60% of which are singletons. Described treatment: approximately 11-day PBMC culture with coronavirus spike peptide pools or control peptides (ViraFEST assay).

The receptor was isolated from a human donor who had recovered from COVID-19. Source material: CD4+ T cells from blood, cultured in vitro. V is TRBV20-1 and J is TRBJ1-2, with a possible D match to TRBD1 (5 bases). The CDR3, as DNA: TGCAGTGGCCGGGGGGGTTCTAACTATGGCTACACCTTC. It is translated as CSGRGGSNYGYTF.